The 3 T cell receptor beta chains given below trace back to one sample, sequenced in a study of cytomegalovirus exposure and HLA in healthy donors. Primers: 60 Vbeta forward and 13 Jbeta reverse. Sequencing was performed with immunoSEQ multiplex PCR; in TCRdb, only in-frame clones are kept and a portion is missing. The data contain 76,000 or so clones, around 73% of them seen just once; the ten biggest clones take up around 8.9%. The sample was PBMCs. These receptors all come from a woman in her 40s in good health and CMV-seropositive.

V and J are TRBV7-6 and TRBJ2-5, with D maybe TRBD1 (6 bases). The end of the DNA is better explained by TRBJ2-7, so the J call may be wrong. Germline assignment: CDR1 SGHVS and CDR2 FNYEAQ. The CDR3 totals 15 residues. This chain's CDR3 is CASSLLGTGRAEQYF. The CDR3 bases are TGTGCCAGCAGCTTATTAGGTACAGGGCGGGCCGAGCAGTACTTC.

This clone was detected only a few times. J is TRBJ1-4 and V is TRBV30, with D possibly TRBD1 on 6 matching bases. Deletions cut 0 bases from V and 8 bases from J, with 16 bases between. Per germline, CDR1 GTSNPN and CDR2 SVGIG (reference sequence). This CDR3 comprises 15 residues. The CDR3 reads CAWSVPDRMGEKLFF. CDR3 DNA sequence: TGTGCCTGGAGTGTACCCGACAGGATGGGGGAAAAACTGTTTTTT.

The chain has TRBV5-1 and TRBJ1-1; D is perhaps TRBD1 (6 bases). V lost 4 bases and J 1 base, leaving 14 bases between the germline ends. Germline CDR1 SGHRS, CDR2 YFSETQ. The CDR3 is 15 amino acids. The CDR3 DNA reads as TGCGCCAGCAGCGCCCAGAGACAGGCGAACACTGAAGCTTTCTTT. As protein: CASSAQRQANTEAFF. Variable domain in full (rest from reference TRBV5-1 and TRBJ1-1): KAGVTQTPRYLIKTRGQQVTLSCSPISGHRSVSWYQQTPGQGLQFLFEYFSETQRNKGNFPGRFSGRQFSNSRSEMNVSTLELGDSALYLCASSAQRQANTEAFFGQGTRLTVV.